The 7 T cell receptor beta chains given below trace back to one sample, sequenced in a study of shared clonotypes between healthy human individuals. Here immunoSEQ multiplex PCR was the method, and the copy in TCRdb shows in-frame clones only, minus some. Of 2 million to 2.5 million clones listed, just under 95% are singletons. Sequencing was done on a sample of naive CD4+ T cells from PBMCs. Subset given: CD45RA+ positively selected. Receptors originate from a man aged 18 to 30 in good health. Some clones in this sample may be carry-over from other donors' samples.

V and J are TRBV14 and TRBJ2-1; the D is unclear. The V end was cut by 8 bases, the J end by 7 bases, with 9 bases between. The CDR3 is made up of 11 amino acids. CDR1 is SGHDN, CDR2 FVKESK, per germline. CDR3 in amino acids: CASSAVNEQFF. CDR3 DNA sequence: TGTGCCAGCTCGGCGGTAAATGAGCAGTTCTTC.

CDR3 region: CASSFPRASGTGELFF. DNA for the CDR3: TGTGCCAGTAGTTTTCCCCGGGCCTCGGGGACCGGGGAGCTGTTTTTT. The chain is built from TRBV19 and TRBJ2-2, with D tentatively TRBD2 (5 bases). V was pared by 5 bases and J by 5 bases, with 18 bases between. Germline V lookup: CDR1 LNHDA, CDR2 SQIVND (reference sequence). The CDR3 has 16 residues.

The chain has TRBV7-9 and TRBJ2-5; no clear D gene. Trimming removed 2 bases from V and 5 bases from J, with 9 bases in between. Germline V gives CDR1 SEHNR, CDR2 FQNEAQ (reference sequence). The CDR3 loop spans 13 amino acids. The CDR3 loop is CASSLLGKETQYF. The CDR3 nucleotides are TGTGCCAGCAGCTTATTGGGGAAGGAGACCCAGTACTTC.

The gene calls are TRBV28 and TRBJ2-2; TRBD2 aligns across 10 bases. Trimming took 4 bases from V and 4 from J; bases not matched to a gene: 3. The CDR3 is 15 residues long. Germline values: CDR1 MDHEN, CDR2 SYDVKM. The CDR3 region is CASSSLAGGTGELFF. The CDR3, as DNA: TGTGCCAGCAGTTCGTTAGCGGGAGGCACCGGGGAGCTGTTTTTT.

Of note for this clone: Other nucleotide sequences in the sample specify the same CDR3. The V gene is TRBV5-1, the J gene TRBJ1-4; TRBD1 agrees at 8 bases. V was clipped by 3 bases and J by 5 bases; unmatched bases: 3. This CDR3 spans 14 amino acids. Germline lookup yields CDR1 SGHRS and CDR2 YFSETQ. CDR3 DNA: TGCGCCAGCAGCTCAGGACAGGGAAATGAAAAACTGTTTTTT. This encodes CASSSGQGNEKLFF.

V usage is TRBV5-6 and J usage is TRBJ2-1, with D perhaps matching TRBD1 or TRBD2 (6 bases each). The germline V and J ends were trimmed by 1 base and 9 bases, with 23 bases remaining between them. In germline, CDR1 is SGHDT, CDR2 YYEEEE. The CDR3 length is 17 residues. In nucleotides, the CDR3 is TGTGCCAGCAGCTTGCCGGGGGCTCTAGGGCTTGGTCGTGAGCAGTTCTTC. It yields the protein CASSLPGALGLGREQFF.

The V and J genes are TRBV11-2 and TRBJ2-7, with TRBD2 matching over 10 bases. This CDR3 comprises 14 residues. Germline V gene lookup returns CDR1 SGHAT and CDR2 FQNNGV. V dropped 3 bases and J dropped 7; count of bases not matched to a gene: 6. As DNA, the CDR3 is TGTGCCAGCAGCTTTCAACTAGCGGGAAAGGAGCAGTACTTC. It translates to CASSFQLAGKEQYF. The full variable domain, its missing parts supplied by reference TRBV11-2 and TRBJ2-7, is EAGVAQSPRYKIIEKRQSVAFWCNPISGHATLYWYQQILGQGPKLLIQFQNNGVVDDSQLPKDRFSAERLKGVDSTLKIQPAKLEDSAVYLCASSFQLAGKEQYFGPGTRLTVT.